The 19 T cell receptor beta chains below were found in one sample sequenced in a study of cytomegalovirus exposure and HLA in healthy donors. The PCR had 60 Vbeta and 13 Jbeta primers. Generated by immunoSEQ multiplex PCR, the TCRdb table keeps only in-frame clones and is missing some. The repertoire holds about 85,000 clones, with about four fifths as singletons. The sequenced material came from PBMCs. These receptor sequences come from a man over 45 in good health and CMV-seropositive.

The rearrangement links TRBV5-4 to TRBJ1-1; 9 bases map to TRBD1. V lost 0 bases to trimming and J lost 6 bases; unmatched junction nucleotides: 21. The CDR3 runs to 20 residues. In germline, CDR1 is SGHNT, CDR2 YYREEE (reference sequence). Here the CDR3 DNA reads TGTGCCAGCAGCTTGGGGGGCACCACCGGGACAGGGAGAGGGCTTGCTGAAGCTTTCTTT. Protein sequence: CASSLGGTTGTGRGLAEAFF.

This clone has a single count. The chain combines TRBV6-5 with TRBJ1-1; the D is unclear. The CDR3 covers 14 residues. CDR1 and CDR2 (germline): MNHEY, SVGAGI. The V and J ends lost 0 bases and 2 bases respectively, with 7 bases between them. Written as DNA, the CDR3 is TGTGCCAGCAGTTACTCGGTCAGAAACACTGAAGCTTTCTTT. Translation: CASSYSVRNTEAFF.

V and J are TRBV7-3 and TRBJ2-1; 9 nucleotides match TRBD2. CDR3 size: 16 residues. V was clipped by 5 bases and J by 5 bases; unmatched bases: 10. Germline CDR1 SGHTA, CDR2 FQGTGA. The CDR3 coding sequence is TGTGCCAGCAGCCGAACACGACTAGCGGATAACAATGAGCAGTTCTTC. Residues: CASSRTRLADNNEQFF.

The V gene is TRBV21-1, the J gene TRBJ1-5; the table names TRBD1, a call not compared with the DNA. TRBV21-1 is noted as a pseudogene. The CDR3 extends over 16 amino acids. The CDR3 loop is CASSRGGTGTIQPQHF. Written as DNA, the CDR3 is TGTGCCAGCAGCAGAGGGGGGACAGGTACCATTCAGCCCCAGCATTTT.

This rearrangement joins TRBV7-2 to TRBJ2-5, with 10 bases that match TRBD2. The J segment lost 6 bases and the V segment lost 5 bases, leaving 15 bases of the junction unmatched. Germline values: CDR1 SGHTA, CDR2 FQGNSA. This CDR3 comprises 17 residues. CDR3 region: CASSLLVGTSVMQTQYF. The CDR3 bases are TGTGCCAGCAGCCTCCTAGTAGGGACTAGCGTTATGCAGACCCAGTACTTC.

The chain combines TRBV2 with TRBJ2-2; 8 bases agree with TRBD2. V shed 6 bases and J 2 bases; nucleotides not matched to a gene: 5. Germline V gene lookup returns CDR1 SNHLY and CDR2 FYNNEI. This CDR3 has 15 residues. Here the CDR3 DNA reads TGTGCCAGCAGGGGGGGACTAGGAAACACCGGGGAGCTGTTTTTT. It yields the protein CASRGGLGNTGELFF.

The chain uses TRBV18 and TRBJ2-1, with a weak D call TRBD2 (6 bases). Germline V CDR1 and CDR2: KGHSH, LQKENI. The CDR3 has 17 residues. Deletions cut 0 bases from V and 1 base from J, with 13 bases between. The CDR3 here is CASSPPRGGESYNEQFF. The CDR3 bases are TGTGCCAGCTCACCACCGCGGGGAGGCGAGTCCTACAATGAGCAGTTCTTC.

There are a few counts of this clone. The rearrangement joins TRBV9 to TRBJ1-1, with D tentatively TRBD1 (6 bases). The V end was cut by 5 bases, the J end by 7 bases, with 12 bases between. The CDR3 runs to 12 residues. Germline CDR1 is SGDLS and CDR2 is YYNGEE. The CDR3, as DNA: TGTGCCAGCAGGGGGGGGCAGGATGAAGCTTTCTTT. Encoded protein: CASRGGQDEAFF.

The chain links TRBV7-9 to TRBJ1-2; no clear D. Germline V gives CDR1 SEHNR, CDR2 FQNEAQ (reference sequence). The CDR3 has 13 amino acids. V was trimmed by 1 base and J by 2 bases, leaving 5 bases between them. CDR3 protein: CASSLDPNYGYTF. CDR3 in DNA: TGTGCCAGCAGCTTAGATCCGAACTATGGCTACACCTTC.

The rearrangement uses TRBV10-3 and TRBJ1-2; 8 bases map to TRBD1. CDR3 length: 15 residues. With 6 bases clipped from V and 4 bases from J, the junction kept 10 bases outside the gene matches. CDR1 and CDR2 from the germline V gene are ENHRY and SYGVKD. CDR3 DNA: TGTGCCATCAGGGATGACGGACAGGGAAGCTATGGCTACACCTTC. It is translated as CAIRDDGQGSYGYTF.

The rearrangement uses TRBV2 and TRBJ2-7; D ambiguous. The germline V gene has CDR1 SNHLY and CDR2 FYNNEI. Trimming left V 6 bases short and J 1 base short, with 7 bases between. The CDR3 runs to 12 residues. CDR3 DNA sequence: TGTGCCAGCAGACTTTCTTCCTACGAGCAGTACTTC. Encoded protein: CASRLSSYEQYF.

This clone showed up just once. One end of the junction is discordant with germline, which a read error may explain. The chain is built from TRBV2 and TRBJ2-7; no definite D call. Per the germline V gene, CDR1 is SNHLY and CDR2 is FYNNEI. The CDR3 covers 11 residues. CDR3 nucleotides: TGTGCCAGCAGTGAAACATCTCACCCCCTCTTC. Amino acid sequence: CASSETSHPLF.

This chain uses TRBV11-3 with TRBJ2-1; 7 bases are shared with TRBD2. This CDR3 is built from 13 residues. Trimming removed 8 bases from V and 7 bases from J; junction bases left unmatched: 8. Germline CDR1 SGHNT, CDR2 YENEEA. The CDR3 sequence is CASSRGELNEQFF. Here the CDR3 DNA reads TGTGCCAGCTCCCGGGGGGAGTTGAATGAGCAGTTCTTC. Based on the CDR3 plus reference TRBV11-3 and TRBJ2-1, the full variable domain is EAGVVQSPRYKIIEKKQPVAFWCNPISGHNTLYWYLQNLGQGPELLIRYENEEAVDDSQLPKDRFSAERLKGVDSTLKIQPAELGDSAVYLCASSRGELNEQFFGPGTRLTVL.

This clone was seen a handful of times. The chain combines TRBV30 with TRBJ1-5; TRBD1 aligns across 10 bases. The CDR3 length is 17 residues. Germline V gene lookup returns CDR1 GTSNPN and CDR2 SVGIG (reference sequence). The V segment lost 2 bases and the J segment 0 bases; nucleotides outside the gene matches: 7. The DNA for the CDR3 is TGTGCCTGGAGTTACCTCGGGACAGGGGTTAGCAATCAGCCCCAGCATTTT. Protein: CAWSYLGTGVSNQPQHF.

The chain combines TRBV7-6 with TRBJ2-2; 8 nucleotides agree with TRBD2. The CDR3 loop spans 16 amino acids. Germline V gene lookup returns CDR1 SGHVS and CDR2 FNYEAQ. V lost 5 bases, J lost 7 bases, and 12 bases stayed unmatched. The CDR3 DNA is TGTGCCAGCAGCCTACAGCAAGCGGGAGCGGGCGGGGAGCTGTTTTTT. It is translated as CASSLQQAGAGGELFF.

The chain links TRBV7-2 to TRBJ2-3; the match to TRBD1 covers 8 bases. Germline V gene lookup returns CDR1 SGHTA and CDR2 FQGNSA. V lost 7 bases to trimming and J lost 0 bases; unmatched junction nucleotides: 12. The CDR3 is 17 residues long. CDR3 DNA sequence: TGTGCCAGCACTAGCACAGGGGGAGCCTTTAGCACAGATACGCAGTATTTT. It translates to CASTSTGGAFSTDTQYF.

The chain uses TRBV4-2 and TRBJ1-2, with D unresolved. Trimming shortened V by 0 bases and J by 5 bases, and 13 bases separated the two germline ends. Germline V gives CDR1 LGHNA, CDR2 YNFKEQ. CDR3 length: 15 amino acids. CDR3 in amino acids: CASSQDRRGVYGYTF. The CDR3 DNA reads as TGTGCCAGCAGCCAAGATAGGCGGGGTGTATATGGCTACACCTTC.

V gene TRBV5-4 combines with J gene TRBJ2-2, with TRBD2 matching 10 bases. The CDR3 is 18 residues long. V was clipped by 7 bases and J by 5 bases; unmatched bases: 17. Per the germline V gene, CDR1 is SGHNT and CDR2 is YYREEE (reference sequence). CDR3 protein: CASGPPGLAGAQTGELFF. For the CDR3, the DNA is TGTGCCAGCGGCCCGCCTGGGCTAGCGGGAGCGCAAACCGGGGAGCTGTTTTTT.

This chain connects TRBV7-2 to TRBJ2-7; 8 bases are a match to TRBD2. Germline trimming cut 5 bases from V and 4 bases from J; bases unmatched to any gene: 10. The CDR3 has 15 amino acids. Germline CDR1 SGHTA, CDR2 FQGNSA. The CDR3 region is CASSHGAGEIYEQYF. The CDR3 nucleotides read TGTGCCAGCAGCCACGGAGCGGGAGAAATATACGAGCAGTACTTC.